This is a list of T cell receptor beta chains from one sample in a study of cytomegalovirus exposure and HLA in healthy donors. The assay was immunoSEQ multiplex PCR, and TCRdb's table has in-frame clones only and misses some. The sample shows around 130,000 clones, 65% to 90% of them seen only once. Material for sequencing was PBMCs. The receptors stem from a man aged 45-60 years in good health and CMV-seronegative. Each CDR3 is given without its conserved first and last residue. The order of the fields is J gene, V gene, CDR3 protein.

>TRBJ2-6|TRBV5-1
ASSLERGGSGANVLT
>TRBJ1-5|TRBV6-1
ASSESGISNQPQH
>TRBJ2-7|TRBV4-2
ASSQQVAGGVINEQY
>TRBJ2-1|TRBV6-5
ASTPAGLYNEQF
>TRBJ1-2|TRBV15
ATRTDGGAADYT
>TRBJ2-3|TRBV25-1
ASSEYRSLSPDTQY
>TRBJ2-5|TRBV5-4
ASSSGGSGSGRETQY
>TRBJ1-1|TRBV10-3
AIREQTNTEAF
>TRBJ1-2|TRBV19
ASSIDLGQGPYGYT
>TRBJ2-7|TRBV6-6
ASSYQGTGQY
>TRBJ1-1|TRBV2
ASSGTQGTEAF
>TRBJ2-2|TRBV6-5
ASSFRPAGELF
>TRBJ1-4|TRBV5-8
ASSLVLREANEKLF
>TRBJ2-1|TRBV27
ASAWTGGYNEQF
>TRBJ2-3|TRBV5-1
ASSYAGTSGGPDTQY
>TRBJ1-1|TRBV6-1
ASSEPTGGTEAF
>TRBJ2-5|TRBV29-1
SVEDRQTQY
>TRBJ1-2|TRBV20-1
SARVSYGYT
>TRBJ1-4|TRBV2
ASSSGTGVEKLF
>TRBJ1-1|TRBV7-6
ASSLVFVGMNTEAF
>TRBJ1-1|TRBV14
ASTQGGPEAF
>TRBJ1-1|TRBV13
ASSLNSMNTEAF
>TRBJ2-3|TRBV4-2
ASSQAGLRGADTQY
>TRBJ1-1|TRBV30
AWSWQGGAF
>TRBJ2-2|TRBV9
ASSVEAGPNTGELF
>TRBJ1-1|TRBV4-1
ASSPGTGNTEAF
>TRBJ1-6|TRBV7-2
ASSLATGTLGNSPLH
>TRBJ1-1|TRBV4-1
ASSPLGDSGRRAF
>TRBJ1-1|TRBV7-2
ASSLATVTEAF
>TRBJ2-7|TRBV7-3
ASSSGQAGVHEQY
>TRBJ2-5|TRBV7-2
ASSLDYRQETQY
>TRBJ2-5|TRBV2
ASSGARGGGETQY
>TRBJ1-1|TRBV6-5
ASRRDRGSSEAF
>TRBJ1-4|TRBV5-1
ASSATGTTNEKLF
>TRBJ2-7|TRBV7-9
ASSLGWDRVYEQY
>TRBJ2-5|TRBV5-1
ASSPGRGQETQY
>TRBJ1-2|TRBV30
AWMDGAYGYT
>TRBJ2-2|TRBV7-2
ASSLVGSGVGGELF
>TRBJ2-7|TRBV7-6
ASSLLAPWSSYEQY
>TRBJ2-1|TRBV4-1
ASSQGLRQF
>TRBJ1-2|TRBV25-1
ASSEGQGRYGYT
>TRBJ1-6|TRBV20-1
SARQDRTLH
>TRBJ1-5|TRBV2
ASLNPPGPQH
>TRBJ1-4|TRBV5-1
ASSQGQGGEKLF
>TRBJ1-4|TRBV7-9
ASSPRRDRAATNEKLF
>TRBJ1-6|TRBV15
ATSRDGSPLH
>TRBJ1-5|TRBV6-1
ASSGGTGRYSNQPQH
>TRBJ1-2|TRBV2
ASRRQGADGYT
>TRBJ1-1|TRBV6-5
ASSRRAANTEAF
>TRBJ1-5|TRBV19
ASSILRQGNQPQH
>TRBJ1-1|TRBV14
ASSQDRNTEAF
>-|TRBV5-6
ASSLVPGQGFHEQY
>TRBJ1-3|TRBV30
AWSEGSSGNTIY
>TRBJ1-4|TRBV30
AWSVSQMNEKLF
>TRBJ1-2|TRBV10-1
ASAGQGSYGYT
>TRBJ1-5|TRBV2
ASSEARTGAPLEPQH